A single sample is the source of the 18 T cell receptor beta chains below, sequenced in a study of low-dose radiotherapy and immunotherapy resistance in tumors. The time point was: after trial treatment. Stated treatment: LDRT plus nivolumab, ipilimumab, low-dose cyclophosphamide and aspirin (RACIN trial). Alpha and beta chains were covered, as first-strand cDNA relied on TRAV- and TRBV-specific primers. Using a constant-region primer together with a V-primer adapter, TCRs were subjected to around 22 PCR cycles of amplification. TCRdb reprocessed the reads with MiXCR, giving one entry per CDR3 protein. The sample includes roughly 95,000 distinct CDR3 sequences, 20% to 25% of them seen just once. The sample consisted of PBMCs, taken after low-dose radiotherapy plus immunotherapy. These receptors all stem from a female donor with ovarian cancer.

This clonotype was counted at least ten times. The CDR3 loop is CASSEGGLRTDTQYF. CDR3 coding DNA: TGTGCCAGCAGTGAAGGCGGTCTGCGAACAGATACGCAGTATTTT. This chain uses TRBV2 with TRBJ2-3, with no clear D. This CDR3 has 15 residues. V lost 1 base and J 3 bases, leaving 11 bases between the germline ends. The V gene's germline CDR1 is SNHLY and CDR2 FYNNEI.

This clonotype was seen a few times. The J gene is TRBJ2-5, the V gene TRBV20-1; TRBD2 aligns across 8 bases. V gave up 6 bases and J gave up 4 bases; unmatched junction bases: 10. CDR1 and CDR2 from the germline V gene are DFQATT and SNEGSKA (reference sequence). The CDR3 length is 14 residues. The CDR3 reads CSATPGGGSETQYF. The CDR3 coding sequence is TGCAGTGCCACACCGGGCGGGGGGTCAGAGACCCAGTACTTC.

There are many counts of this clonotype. CDR3 nucleotides: TGTGCCAGCAGTTTGAGGGCTGGCTACACCTTC. It codes for CASSLRAGYTF. The chain employs TRBV12-3 or TRBV12-4 and TRBJ1-2, with D uncertain. The CDR3 totals 11 residues. Trimming removed 3 bases at V and 7 bases at J, with 6 bases between.

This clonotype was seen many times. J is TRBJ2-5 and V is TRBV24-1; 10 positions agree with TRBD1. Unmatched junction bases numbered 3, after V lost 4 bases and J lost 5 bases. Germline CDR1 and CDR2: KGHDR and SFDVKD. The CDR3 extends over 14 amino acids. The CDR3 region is CATSETGGAETQYF. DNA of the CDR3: TGTGCCACCAGTGAGACAGGGGGCGCGGAGACCCAGTACTTC.

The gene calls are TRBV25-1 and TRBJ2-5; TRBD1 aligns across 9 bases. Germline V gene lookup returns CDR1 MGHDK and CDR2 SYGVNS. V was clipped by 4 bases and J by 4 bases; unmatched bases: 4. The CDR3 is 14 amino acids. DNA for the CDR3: TGTGCCAGCAGTGGGGGACAGGGACGAGAGACCCAGTACTTC. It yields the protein CASSGGQGRETQYF.

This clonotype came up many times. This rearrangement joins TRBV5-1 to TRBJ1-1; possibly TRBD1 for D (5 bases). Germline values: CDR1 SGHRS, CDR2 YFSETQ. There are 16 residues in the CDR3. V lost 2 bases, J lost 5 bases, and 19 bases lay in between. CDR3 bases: TGCGCCAGCAGCTTTGGGGGGTTGGGATCGATAACTGAAGCTTTCTTT. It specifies CASSFGGLGSITEAFF.

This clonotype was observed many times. CDR3 in amino acids: CATRREGGGTEAFF. CDR3 in DNA: TGTGCCACCAGAAGGGAGGGGGGTGGCACTGAAGCTTTCTTT. The chain combines TRBV24-1 with TRBJ1-1, with D possibly being TRBD1 (6 bases). V shed 7 bases and J shed 4 bases, with 15 bases lying between them. The CDR3 runs to 14 residues. Germline V lookup: CDR1 KGHDR, CDR2 SFDVKD.

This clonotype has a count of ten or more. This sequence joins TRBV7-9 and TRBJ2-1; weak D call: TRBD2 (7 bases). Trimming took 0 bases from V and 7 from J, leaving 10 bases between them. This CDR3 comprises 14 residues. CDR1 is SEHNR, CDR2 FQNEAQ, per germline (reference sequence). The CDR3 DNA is TGTGCCAGCAGCTTAGCGGGGGGGGCGAATGAGCAGTTCTTC. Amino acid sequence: CASSLAGGANEQFF.

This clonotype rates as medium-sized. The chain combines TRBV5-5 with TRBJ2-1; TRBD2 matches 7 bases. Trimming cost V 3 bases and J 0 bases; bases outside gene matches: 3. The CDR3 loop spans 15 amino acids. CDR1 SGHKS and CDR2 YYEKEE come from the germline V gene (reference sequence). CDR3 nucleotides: TGTGCCAGCAGCTGGGCTAGCGGCTCCTACAATGAGCAGTTCTTC. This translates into CASSWASGSYNEQFF.

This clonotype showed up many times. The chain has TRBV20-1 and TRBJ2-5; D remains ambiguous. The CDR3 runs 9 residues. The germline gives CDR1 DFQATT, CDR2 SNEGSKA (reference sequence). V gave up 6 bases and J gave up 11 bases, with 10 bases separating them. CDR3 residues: CSANDPQYF. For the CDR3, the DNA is TGCAGTGCCAACGACCCTCAGTACTTC.

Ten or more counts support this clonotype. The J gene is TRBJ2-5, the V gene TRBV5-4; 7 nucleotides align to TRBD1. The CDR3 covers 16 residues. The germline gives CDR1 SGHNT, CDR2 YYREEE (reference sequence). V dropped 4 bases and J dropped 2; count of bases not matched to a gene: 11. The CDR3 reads CASSPAWDRQQETQYF. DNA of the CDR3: TGTGCCAGCAGCCCAGCGTGGGACAGACAACAAGAGACCCAGTACTTC.

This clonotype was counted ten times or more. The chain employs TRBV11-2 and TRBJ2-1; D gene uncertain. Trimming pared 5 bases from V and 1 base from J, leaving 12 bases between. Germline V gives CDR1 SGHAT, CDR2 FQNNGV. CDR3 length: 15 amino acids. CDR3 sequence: CASSDLSLSYNEQFF. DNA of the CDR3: TGTGCCAGCAGCGATCTGAGCCTGTCCTACAATGAGCAGTTCTTC. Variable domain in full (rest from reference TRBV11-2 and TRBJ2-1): EAGVAQSPRYKIIEKRQSVAFWCNPISGHATLYWYQQILGQGPKLLIQFQNNGVVDDSQLPKDRFSAERLKGVDSTLKIQPAKLEDSAVYLCASSDLSLSYNEQFFGPGTRLTVL.

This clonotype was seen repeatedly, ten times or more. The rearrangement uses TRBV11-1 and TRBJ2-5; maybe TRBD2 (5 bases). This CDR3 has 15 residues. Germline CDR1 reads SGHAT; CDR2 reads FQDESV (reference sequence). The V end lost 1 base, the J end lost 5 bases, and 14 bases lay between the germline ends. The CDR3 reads CASSLVAYTGETQYF. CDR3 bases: TGTGCCAGCAGCTTAGTAGCGTATACGGGCGAGACCCAGTACTTC.

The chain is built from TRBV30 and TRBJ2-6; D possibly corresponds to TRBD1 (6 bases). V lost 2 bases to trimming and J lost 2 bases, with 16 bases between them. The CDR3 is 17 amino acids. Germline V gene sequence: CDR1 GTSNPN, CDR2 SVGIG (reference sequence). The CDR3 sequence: CAWSQSAGVTGANVLTF. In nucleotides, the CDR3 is TGTGCCTGGAGTCAGTCGGCAGGGGTGACTGGGGCCAACGTCCTGACTTTC.

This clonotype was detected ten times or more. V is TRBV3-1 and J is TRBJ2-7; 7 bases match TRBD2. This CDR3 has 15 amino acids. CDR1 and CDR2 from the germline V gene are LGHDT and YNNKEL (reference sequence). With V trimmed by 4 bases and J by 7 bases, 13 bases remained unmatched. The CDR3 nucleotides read TGTGCCAGCAGCCGGCGTGGGGGGGGACCCGGGGAGCAGTACTTC. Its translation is CASSRRGGGPGEQYF.

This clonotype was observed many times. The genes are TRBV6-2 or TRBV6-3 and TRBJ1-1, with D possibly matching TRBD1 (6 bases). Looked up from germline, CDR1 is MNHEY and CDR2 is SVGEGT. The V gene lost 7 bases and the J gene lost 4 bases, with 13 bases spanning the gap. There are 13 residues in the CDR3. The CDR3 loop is CASIVGGGTEAFF. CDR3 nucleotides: TGTGCCAGCATCGTCGGGGGCGGCACTGAAGCTTTCTTT.

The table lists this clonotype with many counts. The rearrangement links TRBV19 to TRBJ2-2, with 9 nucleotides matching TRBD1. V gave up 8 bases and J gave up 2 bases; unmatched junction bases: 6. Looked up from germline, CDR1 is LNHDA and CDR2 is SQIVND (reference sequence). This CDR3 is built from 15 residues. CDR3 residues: CASGSTGGNTGELFF. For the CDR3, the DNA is TGTGCCAGTGGTTCGACAGGGGGAAACACCGGGGAGCTGTTTTTT. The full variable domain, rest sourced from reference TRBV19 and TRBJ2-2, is DGGITQSPKYLFRKEGQNVTLSCEQNLNHDAMYWYRQDPGQGLRLIYYSQIVNDFQKGDIAEGYSVSREKKESFPLTVTSAQKNPTAFYLCASGSTGGNTGELFFGEGSRLTVL.

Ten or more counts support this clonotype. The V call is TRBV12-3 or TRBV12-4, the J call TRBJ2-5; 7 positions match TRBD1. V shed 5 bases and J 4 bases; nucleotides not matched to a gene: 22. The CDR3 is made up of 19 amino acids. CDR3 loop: CASSRRPAGTANLRETQYF. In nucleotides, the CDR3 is TGTGCCAGCAGTCGAAGGCCCGCCGGGACAGCAAATCTCCGAGAGACCCAGTACTTC.